This T cell receptor (beta chain) was recovered during a study of response to subunit inactivated influenza vaccine. This clonotype was seen a few times. This CDR3 region has 15 residues. Trimming took 6 bases from V and 4 from J, leaving 19 bases between them. In germline, CDR1 is SGHRS, CDR2 YFSETQ. TCRdb re-called the RT-PCR reads through MiXCR, storing one row per CDR3 protein. Of under 800,000 distinct CDR3 sequences in the sample, approximately 15% were seen once. The chain links TRBV5-1 to TRBJ1-2, with D tentatively TRBD1 (6 bases). The sequencing here drew on PBMCs from blood, taken less than 15 days before vaccination. This sequence originates from a man aged 45 to 65 who received an inactivated influenza vaccine. The CDR3 is CASKTGPKRGYGYTF. The CDR3 DNA reads TGCGCCAGCAAAACAGGGCCCAAGAGGGGCTATGGCTACACCTTC.